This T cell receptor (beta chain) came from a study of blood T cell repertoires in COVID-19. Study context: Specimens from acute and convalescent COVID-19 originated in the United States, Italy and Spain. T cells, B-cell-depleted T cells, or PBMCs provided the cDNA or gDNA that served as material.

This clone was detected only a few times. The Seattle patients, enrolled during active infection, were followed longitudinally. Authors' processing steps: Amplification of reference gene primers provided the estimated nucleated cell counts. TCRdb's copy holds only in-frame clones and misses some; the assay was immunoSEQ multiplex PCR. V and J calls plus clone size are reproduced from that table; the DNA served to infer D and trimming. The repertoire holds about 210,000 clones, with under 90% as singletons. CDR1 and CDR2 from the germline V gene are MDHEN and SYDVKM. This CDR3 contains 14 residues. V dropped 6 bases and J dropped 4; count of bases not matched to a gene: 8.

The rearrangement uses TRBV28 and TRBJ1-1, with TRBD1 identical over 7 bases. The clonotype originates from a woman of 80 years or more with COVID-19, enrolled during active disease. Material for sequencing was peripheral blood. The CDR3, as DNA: TGTGCCAGCAGCAGACAGGGATCCGGCACTGAAGCTTTCTTT. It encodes CASSRQGSGTEAFF.